These 4 T cell receptor beta chains were sequenced from one sample in a study of early T cells in non-severe SARS-CoV-2 infection. TCRdb passed the 5' RACE reads through MiXCR, listing each CDR3 protein once. The table lists 90,000 to 120,000 distinct CDR3 sequences, 12% of them singletons, with less than 3.5% in the top ten. Sequences were obtained from whole blood. Receptors were obtained from an adult who was a healthcare worker with PCR-confirmed SARS-CoV-2 infection or an uninfected control (not recorded which).

This clonotype was seen at least ten times. This sequence joins TRBV25-1 and TRBJ2-4; the D gene is possibly TRBD1 (6 bases). CDR3 length equals 14 residues. V lost 3 bases to trimming and J lost 6 bases, with 12 bases between them. Looked up from germline, CDR1 is MGHDK and CDR2 is SYGVNS. CDR3 bases: TGTGCCAGCAGTGATGCGGCCAGGGGAAACATTCAGTACTTC. This sequence encodes CASSDAARGNIQYF.

The rearrangement uses TRBV5-4 and TRBJ2-3, with D possibly matching TRBD2 (6 bases). Trimming took off 4 bases at V and 2 bases at J, with 14 bases between the two ends. The CDR3 loop spans 15 amino acids. The V gene's germline CDR1 is SGHNT and CDR2 YYREEE (reference sequence). The CDR3 region has the DNA TGTGCCAGCAGCCCGACTAGTGTGATCACAGATACGCAGTATTTT. It yields the protein CASSPTSVITDTQYF.

This clonotype was seen repeatedly, ten times or more. The chain is built from TRBV18 and TRBJ2-1; 7 bases line up with TRBD1. From germline, CDR1 is KGHSH and CDR2 LQKENI. The CDR3 has 14 amino acids. V shed 8 bases, J shed 1 base, and the junction held 5 bases outside the gene matches. CDR3 sequence (DNA): TGTGCCAGCCTACCGGACAGGTCCTACAATGAGCAGTTCTTC. Translating gives CASLPDRSYNEQFF.

This clonotype was counted ten times or more. V is TRBV2 and J is TRBJ2-7; 7 bases map to TRBD1. V lost 8 bases to trimming and J lost 0 bases; unmatched junction nucleotides: 4. Looked up from germline, CDR1 is SNHLY and CDR2 is FYNNEI. The CDR3 loop spans 13 amino acids. The CDR3 sequence: CASEGASSYEQYF. In DNA form, the CDR3 reads TGTGCCAGCGAGGGGGCGAGCTCCTACGAGCAGTACTTC.